Presented here are 2 T cell receptor beta chains from one specimen sequenced in a study of identical twins. Each CDR3 protein gets one entry after TCRdb re-called the 5' RACE reads with MiXCR. The table has about 690,000 distinct CDR3 sequences, over 5% seen once. What was sequenced was naive T cells sorted from blood. Receptors originate from a man between 18 and 35 years old in good health.

With regard to this clonotype: A read error may explain this, as a much larger clone is one base away. The CDR3 sequence is CASSYSQSPNTKAFF. The CDR3 nucleotides read TGTGCCAGCAGTTACTCACAGAGCCCGAACACTAAAGCTTTCTTT. The chain is built from TRBV6-5 and TRBJ1-1; D remains ambiguous. Germline-derived CDR1 and CDR2 are MNHEY and SVGAGI. The CDR3 runs 15 residues.

The rearrangement joins TRBV6-1 to TRBJ2-1; 8 nucleotides agree with TRBD1. Per germline, CDR1 MNHNS and CDR2 SASEGT. The CDR3 runs to 17 residues. The V and J ends lost 8 bases and 0 bases, in that order; junction bases with no gene match: 12. CDR3 sequence reads: CASASQLQGDSYNEQFF. The CDR3 coding sequence is TGTGCCAGCGCAAGCCAACTACAGGGGGACTCCTACAATGAGCAGTTCTTC.